This TCR beta chain appears in the sequencing data of a study of vaccination and CD4 T cells after COVID-19. Looking at the study overall: Testing by nasal swab PCR showed convalescent patients to be SARS-CoV-2 positive; roughly nine were mild and one was severe. The convalescent population consisted of six males and four females, two of whom were of Hispanic ethnicity. The post-vaccine samples came a median 72 days after dose two (range 14 to 241).

The assay that was used to sequence DNA from cultured CD4+ T cells was the Oncomine TCR Beta short-read assay. One entry per CDR3 protein, called by TCRdb with MiXCR from the PCR reads. Here the sample spans about 18,000 distinct CDR3 sequences, roughly 70% being singletons. A word on this clonotype: What it binds is unknown.

The sample's treatment: approximately 9-day PBMC culture with coronavirus spike peptide pools or control peptides (ViraFEST assay). The CDR3 covers 13 residues. V was pared by 2 bases and J by 4 bases, with 8 bases between. Per the germline V gene, CDR1 is DFQATT and CDR2 is SNEGSKA (reference sequence). The rearrangement uses TRBV20-1 and TRBJ1-4, with no clear D. The clonotype was recovered from a human donor who had recovered from COVID-19. The material sequenced was CD4+ T cells from blood, cultured in vitro. DNA of the CDR3: TGCAGTGCTAGAAGGGCGGTTAATGAAAAACTGTTTTTT. Protein: CSARRAVNEKLFF.